This T cell receptor beta chain comes out of a study of control samples from healthy donors and cancer patients. Germline V gene data show CDR1 as MGHDK and CDR2 as SYGVNS. The CDR3 sequence is 15 residues long. This table comes from immunoSEQ multiplex PCR, and its TCRdb copy is limited to in-frame clones, with some not included. The data contain roughly 150,000 clones, under 90% of them singletons. A word on this clone: Mismatch with germline at one junction end may stem from a read error.

Sample: blood. J is TRBJ1-3 and V is TRBV25-1; maybe TRBD1 (6 bases). The clonotype comes from a young man in good health. This CDR3 reads CANSESEGGGNTIYF. DNA of the CDR3: TGTGCCAACAGTGAATCAGAGGGGGGTGGAAACACCATATATTTT.